The 23 T cell receptor beta chains presented below share a single source sample, sequenced in a study of T cells after yellow fever vaccination. TCRdb processed the 5' RACE reads anew with MiXCR; each CDR3 protein has one entry. The sample consists of 110,000 to 150,000 distinct CDR3 sequences, 5% to 8% of them appearing once. This specimen was CD4+ T cells sorted from PBMCs, taken 10 days after the yellow fever booster vaccination. These TCRs come from a man aged 25-45 years who received the YFV17D yellow fever vaccine.

In its sample, this clonotype was seen many times. The V gene is TRBV7-3, the J gene TRBJ1-1, with unresolved D. There are 15 residues in the CDR3. The germline CDR1 and CDR2 sequences are SGHTA and FQGTGA. Trimming shortened V by 8 bases and J by 1 base, and 17 bases separated the two germline ends. DNA of the CDR3: TGTGCCAGCCGAATTGGACCAGGTGGGAACACTGAAGCTTTCTTT. Translation gives CASRIGPGGNTEAFF.

At least ten counts were recorded for this clonotype. The V gene is TRBV7-2, the J gene TRBJ2-7; D not certain. The CDR3 has 13 amino acids. Germline V gene lookup returns CDR1 SGHTA and CDR2 FQGNSA. V was trimmed by 3 bases and J by 2 bases, leaving 8 bases between them. As DNA, the CDR3 is TGTGCCAGCAGCTTTGAAAGGGCCTACGAGCAGTACTTC. The encoded protein is CASSFERAYEQYF.

This clonotype has a count of ten or more. The chain recombines TRBV24-1 with TRBJ1-1; 7 bases match TRBD1. J gave up 5 bases and V 2 bases, and 10 bases lay outside the gene matches. CDR3 length: 16 amino acids. From germline, CDR1 is KGHDR and CDR2 SFDVKD. The CDR3 sequence is CATSDSGAGGRTEAFF. DNA for the CDR3: TGTGCCACCAGTGATTCTGGCGCAGGGGGTAGAACTGAAGCTTTCTTT.

V and J are TRBV4-1 and TRBJ1-1; D unclear. CDR3 size: 16 residues. Looked up from germline, CDR1 is MGHRA and CDR2 is YSYEKL. The V end was cut by 1 base, the J end by 5 bases, with 17 bases between. The CDR3, as DNA: TGCGCCAGCAGCCAAGCCTTTGATGGAATAGGGACTGAAGCTTTCTTT. This translates into CASSQAFDGIGTEAFF.

This clonotype was observed many times. The genes are TRBV27 and TRBJ2-7; TRBD2 is a possible D gene (5 bases). The CDR3 loop spans 14 amino acids. Germline lookup yields CDR1 MNHEY and CDR2 SMNVEV (reference sequence). Deletions cut 4 bases from V and 4 bases from J, with 14 bases between. As DNA, the CDR3 is TGTGCCAGCAGTTCCTCGGGGAGTTCTTACGAGCAGTACTTC. This translates into CASSSSGSSYEQYF.

A word on this clonotype: A clone one base away is much larger, so this may be a read error. The gene calls are TRBV5-1 and TRBJ2-3; 7 bases fit TRBD2. Germline CDR1 is SGHRS and CDR2 is YFSETQ. V lost 0 bases and J lost 4; bases outside the gene matches: 11. The CDR3 spans 17 residues. The CDR3: CASSLGTRLGFPDTQYF. As DNA, the CDR3 is TGCGCCAGCAGCTTGGGGACTAGACTAGGCTTTCCAGATACGCAGTATTTT. The entire variable domain, with the rest obtained from reference TRBV5-1 and TRBJ2-3, is as follows: KAGVTQTPRYLIKTRGQQVTLSCSPISGHRSVSWYQQTPGQGLQFLFEYFSETQRNKGNFPGRFSGRQFSNSRSEMNVSTLELGDSALYLCASSLGTRLGFPDTQYFGPGTRLTVL.

This clonotype appeared many times. The chain uses TRBV3-1 and TRBJ2-2; 13 bases are shared with TRBD2. CDR3 length equals 14 residues. The germline V gene encodes CDR1 LGHDT and CDR2 YNNKEL (reference sequence). Trimming took 6 bases from V and 8 from J; bases not matched to a gene: 3. CDR3 coding DNA: TGTGCCAGCAGAACGACTAGCGGGAGGGGGGAGCTGTTTTTT. Amino acids: CASRTTSGRGELFF.

This clonotype was seen many times. V usage is TRBV5-5 and J usage is TRBJ2-2; TRBD1 aligns across 7 bases. The germline V gene has CDR1 SGHKS and CDR2 YYEKEE (reference sequence). The length of the CDR3 is 15 residues. Losses at the gene ends were 3 bases for V and 5 bases for J; bases not matched to a gene: 7. The CDR3 protein is CASSSTGSRTGELFF. The CDR3 DNA reads as TGTGCCAGCAGCTCGACAGGGAGCCGGACCGGGGAGCTGTTTTTT.

This clonotype occurred many times. The chain couples TRBV3-1 to TRBJ2-5, with 7 bases lining up with TRBD2. CDR3 size: 13 residues. CDR1 LGHDT and CDR2 YNNKEL come from the germline V gene (reference sequence). Unmatched junction bases numbered 5, after V lost 8 bases and J lost 2 bases. CDR3 loop: CASEARGQETQYF. DNA of the CDR3: TGTGCCAGCGAGGCGCGGGGGCAAGAGACCCAGTACTTC.

This chain links TRBV7-2 with TRBJ1-1; D not certain. V was shortened by 4 bases and J by 1 base, with 7 bases between the two germline ends. The V gene's germline CDR1 is SGHTA and CDR2 FQGNSA. The CDR3 has 13 residues. The CDR3 loop is CASSSIRNTEAFF. The CDR3, as DNA: TGTGCCAGCAGCTCAATCAGGAACACTGAAGCTTTCTTT.

This clonotype was seen ten or more times. The J gene is TRBJ2-1, the V gene TRBV24-1; 7 nucleotides align to TRBD2. V shed 5 bases, J shed 9 bases, and the junction held 9 bases outside the gene matches. Germline V lookup: CDR1 KGHDR, CDR2 SFDVKD. This CDR3 is built from 14 residues. The CDR3 here is CATSGAGTTVEQFF. The CDR3 DNA sequence: TGTGCCACCAGTGGAGCCGGGACTACTGTTGAGCAGTTCTTC.

This clonotype has at least ten counts. J is TRBJ2-5 and V is TRBV6-5; D gene ambiguous. Trimming pared 5 bases from V and 4 bases from J, leaving 8 bases between. CDR1 and CDR2 (germline): MNHEY, SVGAGI. CDR3 length: 12 amino acids. The chain's CDR3 is CASSRMGETQYF. In nucleotides, the CDR3 is TGTGCCAGCAGTCGGATGGGAGAGACCCAGTACTTC.

Ten or more counts support this clonotype. V gene TRBV12-3 or TRBV12-4 combines with J gene TRBJ2-1, with 14 bases identical to TRBD2. This CDR3 is built from 16 residues. The V and J ends lost 6 bases and 6 bases, in that order; junction bases with no gene match: 7. CDR3 coding DNA: TGTGCCAGCAGCCAGGGACTAGCGGGAGCGGCCAATGAGCAGTTCTTC. Translating gives CASSQGLAGAANEQFF.

As to this clonotype: This may arise from a read error, as a much more abundant clone is one base away. J is TRBJ2-3 and V is TRBV24-1; TRBD2 agrees at 9 bases. V shed 12 bases, J shed 4 bases, and the junction held 10 bases outside the gene matches. The CDR3 runs 14 residues. Germline loops: CDR1 KGHDR, CDR2 SFDVKD. CDR3 loop: CASASGTEADTQYF. CDR3 coding DNA: TGTGCCTCTGCTAGCGGGACTGAGGCAGATACGCAGTATTTT.

This clonotype was seen many times. The chain links TRBV7-2 to TRBJ2-5; D unclear. The V end was cut by 1 base, the J end by 5 bases, with 8 bases between. This CDR3 contains 13 residues. The V gene's germline CDR1 is SGHTA and CDR2 FQGNSA. For the CDR3, the DNA is TGTGCCAGCAGCTTAGGGATGAGGGAGACCCAGTACTTC. This gives the protein CASSLGMRETQYF. Together with reference TRBV7-2 and TRBJ2-5, the CDR3 gives the full variable domain: GAGVSQSPSNKVTEKGKDVELRCDPISGHTALYWYRQSLGQGLEFLIYFQGNSAPDKSGLPSDRFSAERTGGSVSTLTIQRTQQEDSAVYLCASSLGMRETQYFGPGTRLLVL.

This clonotype turned up a few times. The V and J genes are TRBV20-1 and TRBJ2-1, with 12 bases aligning to TRBD2. The CDR3 extends over 18 amino acids. Looked up from germline, CDR1 is DFQATT and CDR2 is SNEGSKA (reference sequence). J gave up 1 base and V 0 bases, and 7 bases lay outside the gene matches. This CDR3 reads CSARDALAGGGSYNEQFF. The CDR3 bases are TGCAGTGCTAGAGATGCACTAGCGGGAGGAGGGTCCTACAATGAGCAGTTCTTC.

This clonotype was picked up many times. In nucleotides, the CDR3 is TGTGCCAGCAGCTTAGTTACGGGAACCTACAATGAGCAGTTCTTC. It codes for CASSLVTGTYNEQFF. The chain employs TRBV7-8 and TRBJ2-1, with D perhaps matching TRBD2 (5 bases). Trimming took off 1 base at V and 2 bases at J, with 9 bases between the two ends. The CDR3 is 15 residues long. Germline V gives CDR1 SGHVS, CDR2 FQNEAQ.

This clonotype was counted a few times. This CDR3 reads CASGSQGGYEQYF. CDR3 DNA sequence: TGTGCCAGCGGCTCTCAAGGGGGCTACGAGCAGTACTTC. The gene calls are TRBV5-4 and TRBJ2-7, with a tentative D call TRBD1 (6 bases). The length of the CDR3 is 13 residues. Germline V gene data show CDR1 as SGHNT and CDR2 as YYREEE (reference sequence). V lost 7 bases and J 3 bases, leaving 14 bases between the germline ends.

Ten or more counts support this clonotype. The chain uses TRBV7-6 and TRBJ2-1; 10 bases are a match to TRBD2. The length of the CDR3 is 16 residues. The ends lost 2 bases at V and 8 bases at J; junction bases unmatched: 9. The germline gives CDR1 SGHVS, CDR2 FNYEAQ. CDR3: CASSLSGLAEGHEQFF. Written as DNA, the CDR3 is TGTGCCAGCAGCTTATCCGGACTAGCGGAGGGGCATGAGCAGTTCTTC.

This clonotype has at least ten counts. This chain's CDR3 is CASSINRGSGELFF. The CDR3 DNA is TGTGCCAGCAGCATAAACAGGGGATCCGGGGAGCTGTTTTTT. The chain combines TRBV5-4 with TRBJ2-2; 7 nucleotides align to TRBD1. The V gene end was trimmed by 4 bases and the J gene end by 6 bases; junction bases not matched to a gene: 6. Germline values: CDR1 SGHNT, CDR2 YYREEE (reference sequence). The CDR3 extends over 14 amino acids.

Ten or more counts support this clonotype. The genes are TRBV3-1 and TRBJ2-1; D is ambiguous. In germline, CDR1 is LGHDT, CDR2 YNNKEL (reference sequence). The CDR3 is 15 amino acids. V gave up 6 bases and J gave up 6 bases, with 18 bases separating them. The CDR3 DNA follows: TGTGCCAGCAGTCGCAAGGTGAGAAACATCAATGAGCAGTTCTTC. Translated: CASSRKVRNINEQFF.

This clonotype was counted at least ten times. This chain joins TRBV11-1 and TRBJ2-1; D might be TRBD1 (6 bases). V lost 6 bases to trimming and J lost 2 bases, with 17 bases between them. This CDR3 comprises 16 residues. Germline V lookup: CDR1 SGHAT, CDR2 FQDESV (reference sequence). The CDR3 sequence: CASSSTGTRTYNEQFF. For the CDR3, the DNA is TGTGCCAGCAGTTCAACCGGGACAAGGACCTACAATGAGCAGTTCTTC. Filled out from reference TRBV11-1 and TRBJ2-1, the complete variable domain reads EAEVAQSPRYKITEKSQAVAFWCDPISGHATLYWYRQILGQGPELLVQFQDESVVDDSQLPKDRFSAERLKGVDSTLKIQPAELGDSAMYLCASSSTGTRTYNEQFFGPGTRLTVL.

The chain employs TRBV30 and TRBJ2-1; 7 nucleotides line up with TRBD1. V dropped 8 bases and J dropped 7; count of bases not matched to a gene: 23. The CDR3 consists of 17 residues. In germline, CDR1 is GTSNPN, CDR2 SVGIG (reference sequence). This CDR3 is CAGKPGQQIWRRNEQFF. CDR3 DNA: TGTGCCGGCAAACCGGGACAGCAAATTTGGAGGCGTAATGAGCAGTTCTTC.